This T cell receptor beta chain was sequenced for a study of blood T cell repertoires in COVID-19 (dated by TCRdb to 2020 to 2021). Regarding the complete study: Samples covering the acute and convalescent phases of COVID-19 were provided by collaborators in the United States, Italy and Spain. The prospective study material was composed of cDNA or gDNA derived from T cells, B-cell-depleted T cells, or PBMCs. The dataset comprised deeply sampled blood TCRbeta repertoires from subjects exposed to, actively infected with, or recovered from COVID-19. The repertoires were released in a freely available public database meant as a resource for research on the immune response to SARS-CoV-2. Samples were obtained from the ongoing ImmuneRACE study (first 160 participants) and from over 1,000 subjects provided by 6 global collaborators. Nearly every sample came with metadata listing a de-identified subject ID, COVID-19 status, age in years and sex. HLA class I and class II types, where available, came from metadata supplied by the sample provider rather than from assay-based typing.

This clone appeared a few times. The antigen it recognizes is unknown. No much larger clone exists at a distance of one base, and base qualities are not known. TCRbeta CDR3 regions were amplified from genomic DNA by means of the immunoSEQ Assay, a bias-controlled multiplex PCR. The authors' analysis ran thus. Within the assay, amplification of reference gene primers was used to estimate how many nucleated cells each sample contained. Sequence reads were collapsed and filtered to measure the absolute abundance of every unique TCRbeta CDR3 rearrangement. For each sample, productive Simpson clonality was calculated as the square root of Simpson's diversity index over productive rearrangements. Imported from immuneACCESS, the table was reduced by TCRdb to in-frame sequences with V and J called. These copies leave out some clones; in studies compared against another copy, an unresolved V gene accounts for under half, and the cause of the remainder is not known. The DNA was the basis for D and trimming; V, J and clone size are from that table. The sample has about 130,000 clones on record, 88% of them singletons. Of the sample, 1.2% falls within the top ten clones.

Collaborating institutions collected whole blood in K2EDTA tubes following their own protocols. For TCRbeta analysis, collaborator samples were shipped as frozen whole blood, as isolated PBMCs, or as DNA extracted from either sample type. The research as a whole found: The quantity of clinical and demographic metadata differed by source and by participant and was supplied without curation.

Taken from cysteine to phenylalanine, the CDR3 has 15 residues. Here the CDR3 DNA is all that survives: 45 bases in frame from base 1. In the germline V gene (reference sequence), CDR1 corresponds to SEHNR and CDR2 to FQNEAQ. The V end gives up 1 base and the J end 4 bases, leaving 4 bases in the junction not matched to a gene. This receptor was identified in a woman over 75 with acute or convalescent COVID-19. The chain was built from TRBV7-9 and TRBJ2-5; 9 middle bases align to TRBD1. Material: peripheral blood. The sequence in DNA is TGTGCCAGCAGCTTAGGAGGGACAGGGACAGAGACCCAGTACTTC. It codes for CASSLGGTGTETQYF. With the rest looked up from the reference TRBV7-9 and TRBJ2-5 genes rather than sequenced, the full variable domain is DTGVSQNPRHKITKRGQNVTFRCDPISEHNRLYWYRQTLGQGPEFLTYFQNEAQLEKSRLLSDRFSAERPKGSFSTLEIQRTEQGDSAMYLCASSLGGTGTETQYFGPGTRLLVL.